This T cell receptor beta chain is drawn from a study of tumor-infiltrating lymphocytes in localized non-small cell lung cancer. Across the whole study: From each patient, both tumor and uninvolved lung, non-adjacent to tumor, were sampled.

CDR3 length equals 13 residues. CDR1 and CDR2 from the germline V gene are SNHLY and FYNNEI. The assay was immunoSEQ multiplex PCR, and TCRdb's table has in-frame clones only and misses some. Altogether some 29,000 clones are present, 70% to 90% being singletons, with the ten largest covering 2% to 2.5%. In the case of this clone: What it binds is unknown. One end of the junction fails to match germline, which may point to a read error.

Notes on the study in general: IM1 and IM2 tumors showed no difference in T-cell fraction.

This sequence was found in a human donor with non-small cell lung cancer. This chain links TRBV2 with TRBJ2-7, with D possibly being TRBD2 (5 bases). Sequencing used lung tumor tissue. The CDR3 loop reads CASDVLRGRRGVF. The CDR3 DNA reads TGTGCCAGTGACGTCCTACGGGGTCGCCGGGGAGTCTTC.